This T cell receptor beta chain stems from a study of cytomegalovirus exposure and HLA in healthy donors. Donors consisted of healthy bone marrow donors. Notes on this clone: Antigen specificity is unknown.

PCR was performed using 60 Vbeta and 13 Jbeta primers. Original processing methods: In a later analysis, 60 million to 90 million unique TCR beta chains included roughly 11 million shared by two or more donors. TCRdb's copy holds only in-frame clones and misses some; the assay was immunoSEQ multiplex PCR. V, J and clone size are those of that table, while D and trimming were read from the DNA. This sample has 90,000 to 130,000 clones, with roughly 80% found just once. Unmatched junction bases numbered 6, after V lost 2 bases and J lost 10 bases. The CDR3 is made up of 15 amino acids. Germline V gene data show CDR1 as ENHRY and CDR2 as SYGVKD. The study's findings and limits: Later findings reportedly placed an Asian-associated ancestry cluster below the roughly 670-donor mean for N-insertions.

This chain connects TRBV10-3 to TRBJ1-6; 9 nucleotides match TRBD1. The source is a man between 25 and 39 years old in good health and CMV-seropositive. Sequencing was done on a sample of PBMCs. DNA for the CDR3: TGTGCCATCAGTGAGCAGGGACAGGGAGGGTCACCCCTCCACTTT. It is translated as CAISEQGQGGSPLHF.